The clone carrying this T cell receptor beta chain has just a few counts. Its specificity is not known. Some clones are missing from TCRdb's copy, which holds only in-frame ones; the method was immunoSEQ multiplex PCR. The data contain some 370,000 clones, roughly 80% of them singletons. The sample comes from a study of Ad26.COV2.S vaccination and SARS-CoV-2 variants. Study in general: In the COV1001 trial, the donor was in the Ad26.COV2.S arm. Dosing was one shot or two shots 56 days apart.

General study results and limits: From the TCR breadth and depth analyses, total T cell responses may have been underestimated.

Regarding treatment: around 19 received Ad26.COV2.S at low or high dose, single or two shots; 5 received placebo; per-sample allocation not given. Day 63 following the first vaccine or placebo injection was when the samples were taken. A Boston donor was an adult aged 18-55 years. The material sequenced was peripheral blood, taken in a trial of Ad26.COV2.S vaccine versus placebo. The receptor comes from a person aged 18 to 59 who received the Ad26.COV2.S COVID-19 vaccine or a placebo.

The CDR3 nucleotides are TGTGCCAGCAGCTCTGTGGGAAAAGAGACCCAGTACTTC. This codes for CASSSVGKETQYF. This chain connects TRBV7-2 to TRBJ2-5; D is ambiguous. V was pared by 4 bases and J by 3 bases, with 9 bases between. Germline lookup yields CDR1 SGHTA and CDR2 FQGNSA. The CDR3 runs to 13 residues.